This TCR beta chain was documented in a study of OX40 agonist ivuxolimab in advanced cancers. With regard to this clone: Its cognate antigen is unknown.

The CDR3 is made up of 15 amino acids. With 0 bases clipped from V and 8 bases from J, the junction kept 6 bases outside the gene matches. Germline-derived CDR1 and CDR2 are SEHNR and FQNEAQ (reference sequence). The table came from immunoSEQ multiplex PCR; TCRdb's copy has only in-frame clones and leaves some out. This table has roughly 50,000 clones, approximately 80% appearing once. Study results and caveats: Patients who responded partially at 0.1-3.0 mg/kg showed clonal expansion ranking among the lowest.

This TCR derives from an adult with an advanced solid tumor such as melanoma, head and neck, liver or kidney cancer. This chain joins TRBV7-9 and TRBJ2-1; 8 bases map to TRBD2. The material sequenced was CD4+ or CD8+ T cells sorted from blood, taken in a trial of the OX40 agonist ivuxolimab. The CDR3 DNA follows: TGTGCCAGCAGCTTAGCGAGATCAGCGGGGGATGAGCAGTTCTTC. Translating gives CASSLARSAGDEQFF. Full variable domain (rest looked up from reference TRBV7-9 and TRBJ2-1): DTGVSQNPRHKITKRGQNVTFRCDPISEHNRLYWYRQTLGQGPEFLTYFQNEAQLEKSRLLSDRFSAERPKGSFSTLEIQRTEQGDSAMYLCASSLARSAGDEQFFGPGTRLTVL.